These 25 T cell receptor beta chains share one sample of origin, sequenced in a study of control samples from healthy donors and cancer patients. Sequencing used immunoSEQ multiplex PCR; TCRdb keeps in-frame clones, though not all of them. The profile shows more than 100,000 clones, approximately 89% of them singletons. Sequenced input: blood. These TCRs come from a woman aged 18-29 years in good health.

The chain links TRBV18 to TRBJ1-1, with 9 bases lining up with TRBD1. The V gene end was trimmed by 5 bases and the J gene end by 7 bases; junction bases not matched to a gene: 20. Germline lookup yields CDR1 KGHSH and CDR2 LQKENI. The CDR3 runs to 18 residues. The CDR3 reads CASSGGDRVLVSDSEAFF. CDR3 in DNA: TGTGCCAGCTCAGGAGGGGACAGGGTACTTGTGTCGGACAGTGAAGCTTTCTTT.

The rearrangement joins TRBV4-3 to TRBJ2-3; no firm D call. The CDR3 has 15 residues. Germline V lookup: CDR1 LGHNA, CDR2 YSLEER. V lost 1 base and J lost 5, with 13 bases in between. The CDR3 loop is CASSQGDRQGDTQYF. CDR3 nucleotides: TGCGCCAGCAGCCAAGGTGACCGCCAAGGAGATACGCAGTATTTT.

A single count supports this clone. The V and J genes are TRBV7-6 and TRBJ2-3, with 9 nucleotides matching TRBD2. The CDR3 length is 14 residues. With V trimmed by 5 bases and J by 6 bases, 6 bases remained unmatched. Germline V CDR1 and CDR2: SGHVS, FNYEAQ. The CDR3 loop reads CASSLGAGGDTQYF. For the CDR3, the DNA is TGTGCCAGCAGCCTCGGAGCGGGGGGCGATACGCAGTATTTT.

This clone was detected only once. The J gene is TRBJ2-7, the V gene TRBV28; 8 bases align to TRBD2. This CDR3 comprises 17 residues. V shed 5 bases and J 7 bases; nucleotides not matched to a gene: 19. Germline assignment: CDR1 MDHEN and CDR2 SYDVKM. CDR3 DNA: TGTGCCAGCAGTCCCCTACGGGGGGGCAAGAGTTCGGGGGAGCAGTACTTC. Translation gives CASSPLRGGKSSGEQYF.

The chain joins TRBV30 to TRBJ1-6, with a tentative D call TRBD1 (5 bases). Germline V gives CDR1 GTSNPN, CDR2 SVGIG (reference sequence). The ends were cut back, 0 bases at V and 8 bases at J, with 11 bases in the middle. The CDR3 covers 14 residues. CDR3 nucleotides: TGTGCCTGGAGTGTAAGGGGTCTGGATTCACCCCTCCACTTT. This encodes CAWSVRGLDSPLHF. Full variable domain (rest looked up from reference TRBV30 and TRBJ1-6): SQTIHQWPATLVQPVGSPLSLECTVEGTSNPNLYWYRQAAGRGLQLLFYSVGIGQISSEVPQNLSASRPQDRQFILSSKKLLLSDSGFYLCAWSVRGLDSPLHFGNGTRLTVT.

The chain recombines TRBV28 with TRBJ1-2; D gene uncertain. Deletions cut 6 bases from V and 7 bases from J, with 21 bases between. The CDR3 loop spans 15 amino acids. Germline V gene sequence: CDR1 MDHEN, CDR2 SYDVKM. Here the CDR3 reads CASRPGLGRIAGYTF. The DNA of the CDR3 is TGTGCCAGCAGACCAGGCTTAGGCAGGATTGCTGGCTACACCTTC.

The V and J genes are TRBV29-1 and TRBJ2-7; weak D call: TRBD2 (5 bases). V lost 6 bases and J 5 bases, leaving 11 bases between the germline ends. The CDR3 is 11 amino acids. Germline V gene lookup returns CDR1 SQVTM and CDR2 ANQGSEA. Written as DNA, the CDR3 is TGCAGCGTCCCCGGACTGAACGAGCAGTACTTC. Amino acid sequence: CSVPGLNEQYF.

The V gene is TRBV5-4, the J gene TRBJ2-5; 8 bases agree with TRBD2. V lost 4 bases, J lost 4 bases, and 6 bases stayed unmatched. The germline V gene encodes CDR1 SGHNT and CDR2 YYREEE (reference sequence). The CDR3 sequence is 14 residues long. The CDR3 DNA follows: TGTGCCAGCAGCGCCCCGGGGGGGGGAGAGACCCAGTACTTC. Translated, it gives CASSAPGGGETQYF.

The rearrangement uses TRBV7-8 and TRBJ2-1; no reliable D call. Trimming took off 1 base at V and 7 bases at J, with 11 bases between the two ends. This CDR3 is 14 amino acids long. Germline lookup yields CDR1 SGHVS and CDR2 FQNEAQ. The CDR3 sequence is CASSLGRVENEQFF. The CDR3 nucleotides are TGTGCCAGCAGCTTAGGACGAGTGGAAAATGAGCAGTTCTTC.

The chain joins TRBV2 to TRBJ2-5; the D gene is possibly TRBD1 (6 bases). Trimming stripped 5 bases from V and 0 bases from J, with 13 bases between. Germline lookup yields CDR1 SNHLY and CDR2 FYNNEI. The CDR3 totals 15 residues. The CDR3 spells CASSSLGQNQETQYF. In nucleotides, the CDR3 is TGTGCCAGCAGTTCCTTGGGACAAAACCAAGAGACCCAGTACTTC.

This chain's CDR3 is CASSTGQRTINQPQHF. The CDR3 coding sequence is TGTGCCAGCAGTACAGGACAGCGGACTATCAATCAGCCCCAGCATTTT. The chain has TRBV28 and TRBJ1-5, with D tentatively TRBD1 (6 bases). CDR1 is MDHEN and CDR2 is SYDVKM in the germline V gene. V was pared by 5 bases and J by 3 bases, with 17 bases between. CDR3 size: 16 residues. The variable domain in full, completed from reference TRBV28 and TRBJ1-5, reads DVKVTQSSRYLVKRTGEKVFLECVQDMDHENMFWYRQDPGLGLRLIYFSYDVKMKEKGDIPEGYSVSREKKERFSLILESASTNQTSMYLCASSTGQRTINQPQHFGDGTRLSIL.

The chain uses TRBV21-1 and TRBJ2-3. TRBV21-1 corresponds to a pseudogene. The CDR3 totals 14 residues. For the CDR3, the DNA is TGTGCCAGCAGCAAAGAGGGTCGGGCAGATACGCAGTATTTT. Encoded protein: CASSKEGRADTQYF.

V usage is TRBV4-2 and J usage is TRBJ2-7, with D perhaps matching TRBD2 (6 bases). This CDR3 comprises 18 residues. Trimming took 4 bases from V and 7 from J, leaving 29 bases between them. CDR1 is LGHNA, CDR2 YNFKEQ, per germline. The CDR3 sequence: CASSPRRGGAGTASEQYF. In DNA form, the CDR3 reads TGTGCCAGCAGCCCCAGGAGGGGAGGAGCGGGTACCGCTTCAGAGCAGTACTTC.

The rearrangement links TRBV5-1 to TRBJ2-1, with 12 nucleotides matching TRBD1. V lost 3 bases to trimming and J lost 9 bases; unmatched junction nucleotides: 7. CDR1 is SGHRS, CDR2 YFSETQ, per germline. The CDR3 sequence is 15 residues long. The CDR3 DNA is TGCGCCAGCAGCTCGGCCGGGACAGGGGGCACTGAGCAGTTCTTC. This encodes CASSSAGTGGTEQFF.

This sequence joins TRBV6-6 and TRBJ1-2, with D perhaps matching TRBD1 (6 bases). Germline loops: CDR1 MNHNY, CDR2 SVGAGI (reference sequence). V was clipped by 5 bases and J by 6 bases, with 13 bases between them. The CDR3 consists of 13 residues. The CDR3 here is CASSQRQDDGYTF. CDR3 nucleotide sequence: TGTGCCAGCAGTCAAAGACAGGATGATGGCTACACCTTC.

CDR3 loop: CASSARSDTQYF. The CDR3, as DNA: TGTGCCAGCAGCGCACGGTCTGATACGCAGTATTTT. This chain joins TRBV9 and TRBJ2-3; D not resolved. Deletions cut 3 bases from V and 6 bases from J, with 8 bases between. The CDR3 loop spans 12 amino acids. CDR1 and CDR2 (germline): SGDLS, YYNGEE.

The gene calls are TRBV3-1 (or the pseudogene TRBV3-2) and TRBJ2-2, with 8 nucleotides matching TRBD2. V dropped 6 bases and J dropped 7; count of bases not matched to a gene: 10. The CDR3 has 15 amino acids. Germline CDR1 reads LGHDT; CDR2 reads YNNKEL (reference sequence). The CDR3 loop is CASRDSGILGGELFF. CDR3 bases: TGTGCCAGCAGGGATAGCGGGATATTGGGCGGGGAGCTGTTTTTT.

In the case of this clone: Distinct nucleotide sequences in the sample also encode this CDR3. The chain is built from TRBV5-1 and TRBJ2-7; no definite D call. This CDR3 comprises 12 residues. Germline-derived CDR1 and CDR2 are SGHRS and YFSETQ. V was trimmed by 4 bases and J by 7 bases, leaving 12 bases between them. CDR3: CASSLHSYEQYF. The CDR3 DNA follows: TGCGCCAGCAGCCTTCACAGTTATGAGCAGTACTTC.

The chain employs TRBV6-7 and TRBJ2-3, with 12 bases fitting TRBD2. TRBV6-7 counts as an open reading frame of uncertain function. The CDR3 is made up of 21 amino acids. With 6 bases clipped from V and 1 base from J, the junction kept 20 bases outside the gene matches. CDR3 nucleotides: TGTGCCAGCAGGGATGACCGAAAGACTAGCGGGAGTAGGGGCGGCACAGATACGCAGTATTTT. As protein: CASRDDRKTSGSRGGTDTQYF.

CDR3 DNA sequence: TGTGCCAGCAGCTTGGACGGCAGCACAGATACGCAGTATTTT. Translation: CASSLDGSTDTQYF. This chain links TRBV5-5 with TRBJ2-3; D remains ambiguous. The CDR3 is 14 residues long. Looked up from germline, CDR1 is SGHKS and CDR2 is YYEKEE (reference sequence). The V end was cut by 0 bases, the J end by 0 bases, with 5 bases between.

Here the CDR3 reads CASSQEGFLDTEAFF. The CDR3, as DNA: TGCGCCAGCAGCCAAGAGGGATTTTTGGACACTGAAGCTTTCTTT. This chain connects TRBV4-1 to TRBJ1-1; D is unresolved. Germline CDR1 is MGHRA and CDR2 is YSYEKL. Trimming stripped 0 bases from V and 3 bases from J, with 11 bases between. The CDR3 is 15 amino acids.

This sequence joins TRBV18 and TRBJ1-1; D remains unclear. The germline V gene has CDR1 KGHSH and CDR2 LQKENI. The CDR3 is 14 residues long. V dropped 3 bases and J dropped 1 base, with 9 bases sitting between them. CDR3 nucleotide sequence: TGTGCCAGCTCACCGGCTTCGGGGAACACTGAAGCTTTCTTT. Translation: CASSPASGNTEAFF.

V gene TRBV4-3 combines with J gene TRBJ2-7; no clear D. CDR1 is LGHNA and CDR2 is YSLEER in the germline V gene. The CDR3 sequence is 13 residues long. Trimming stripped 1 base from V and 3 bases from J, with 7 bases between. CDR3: CASSQALLYEQYF. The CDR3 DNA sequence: TGCGCCAGCAGCCAAGCACTTCTCTACGAGCAGTACTTC.

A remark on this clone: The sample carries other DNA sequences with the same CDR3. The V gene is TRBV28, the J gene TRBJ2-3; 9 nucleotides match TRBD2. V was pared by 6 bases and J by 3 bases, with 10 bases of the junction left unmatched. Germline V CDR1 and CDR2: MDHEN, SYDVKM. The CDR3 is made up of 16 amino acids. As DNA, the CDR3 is TGTGCCAGCAGGGAGGAGAGCGGGAGGCTTACAGATACGCAGTATTTT. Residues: CASREESGRLTDTQYF.

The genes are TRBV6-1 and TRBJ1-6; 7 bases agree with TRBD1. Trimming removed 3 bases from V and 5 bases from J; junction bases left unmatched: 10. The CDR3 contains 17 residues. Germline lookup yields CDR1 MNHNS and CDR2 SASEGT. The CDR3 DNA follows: TGTGCCAGCAGTGACCTTGCAGGGGGAGGTGATAATTCACCCCTCCACTTT. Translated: CASSDLAGGGDNSPLHF.